A single sample is the source of the 30 T cell receptor beta chains below, sequenced in a study of blood T cell repertoires in COVID-19. The protocol was immunoSEQ multiplex PCR, while the TCRdb copy is restricted to in-frame clones and leaves out a portion. The data contain 40,000 to 45,000 clones, approximately 73% of them singletons. Sequenced input: peripheral blood. Every receptor here comes from a man of 80 years or more with acute or convalescent COVID-19.

This chain joins TRBV5-5 and TRBJ2-3; no firm D call. CDR1 and CDR2 from the germline V gene are SGHKS and YYEKEE (reference sequence). V was trimmed by 0 bases and J by 3 bases, leaving 11 bases between them. The CDR3 covers 15 residues. The CDR3 nucleotides are TGTGCCAGCAGCTTGGTGCCCCCCCAGACAGATACGCAGTATTTT. It codes for CASSLVPPQTDTQYF.

This chain uses TRBV7-8 with TRBJ2-3; 9 bases match TRBD2. This CDR3 contains 16 residues. Germline-derived CDR1 and CDR2 are SGHVS and FQNEAQ. The junction had 13 bases not matched to a gene; V was cut back by 5 bases and J by 7 bases. As DNA, the CDR3 is TGTGCCAGCAGCCCAACCGGGACTAGCCGAGTGTATACGCAGTATTTT. Residues: CASSPTGTSRVYTQYF.

This clone was seen a handful of times. This chain uses TRBV9 with TRBJ2-7; 14 nucleotides match TRBD2. V was clipped by 0 bases and J by 6 bases; unmatched bases: 2. Germline V lookup: CDR1 SGDLS, CDR2 YYNGEE. This CDR3 comprises 15 residues. For the CDR3, the DNA is TGTGCCAGCAGCGTAGGACTAGCGGGAGGGCCCGAGCAGTACTTC. Its protein is CASSVGLAGGPEQYF.

As to this clone: One end of the junction is discordant with germline, which a read error may explain. The chain carries TRBV15 and TRBJ2-7; D is possibly TRBD1 (5 bases). Germline values: CDR1 LNHNV, CDR2 YYDKDF (reference sequence). The CDR3 covers 15 residues. The CDR3 DNA reads as TGTGCCACCAGCGGAGATAAGAAGGGGCACTACGAGCAGTACTTC. Its protein is CATSGDKKGHYEQYF.

This rearrangement joins TRBV9 to TRBJ2-1; D ambiguous. Germline CDR1 is SGDLS and CDR2 is YYNGEE. The CDR3 is 15 residues long. Trimming stripped 3 bases from V and 9 bases from J, with 19 bases between. CDR3 bases: TGTGCCAGCAGCGATAGGAGTACATTATTCGGTGAGCAGTTCTTC. It codes for CASSDRSTLFGEQFF.

The chain has TRBV11-1 and TRBJ2-3, with TRBD2 matching 9 bases. The ends lost 5 bases at V and 3 bases at J; junction bases unmatched: 6. This CDR3 has 15 amino acids. From germline, CDR1 is SGHAT and CDR2 FQDESV (reference sequence). CDR3 bases: TGTGCCAGCAGCGCATTAGCGGGAGTAACAGATACGCAGTATTTT. Its translation is CASSALAGVTDTQYF. Variable domain in full (rest from reference TRBV11-1 and TRBJ2-3): EAEVAQSPRYKITEKSQAVAFWCDPISGHATLYWYRQILGQGPELLVQFQDESVVDDSQLPKDRFSAERLKGVDSTLKIQPAELGDSAMYLCASSALAGVTDTQYFGPGTRLTVL.

The chain combines TRBV4-2 with TRBJ1-2; D is possibly TRBD1 (5 bases). In germline, CDR1 is LGHNA, CDR2 YNFKEQ. Trimming cost V 1 base and J 7 bases, with 10 bases left between them. The CDR3 spans 13 residues. CDR3 in DNA: TGTGCCAGCAGCCAAGCGCCGGGGGGTGGCTACACCTTC. As protein: CASSQAPGGGYTF.

The genes are TRBV19 and TRBJ2-1; the D is unclear. The CDR3 is 13 amino acids. CDR1 is LNHDA, CDR2 SQIVND, per germline (reference sequence). V lost 0 bases and J 3 bases, leaving 3 bases between the germline ends. The CDR3 sequence is CASSIDYYNEQFF. The DNA for the CDR3 is TGTGCCAGTAGTATAGATTACTACAATGAGCAGTTCTTC.

This clone turned up a few times. V and J are TRBV6-5 and TRBJ1-2, with D perhaps matching TRBD1 (5 bases). The V end lost 2 bases, the J end lost 6 bases, and 16 bases lay between the germline ends. CDR1 MNHEY and CDR2 SVGAGI come from the germline V gene. The length of the CDR3 is 15 residues. The CDR3 protein is CASSYGGLQKDGYTF. CDR3 DNA: TGTGCCAGCAGTTACGGGGGGTTGCAGAAGGATGGCTACACCTTC.

A few counts support this clone. The chain couples TRBV9 to TRBJ1-5, with D unresolved. Per the germline V gene, CDR1 is SGDLS and CDR2 is YYNGEE. The CDR3 has 16 residues. Trimming took off 4 bases at V and 2 bases at J, with 16 bases between the two ends. CDR3 in DNA: TGTGCCAGCAGCCACGGAGACTCGTCTGGCAATCAGCCCCAGCATTTT. Translation gives CASSHGDSSGNQPQHF.

The V gene is TRBV7-6, the J gene TRBJ2-2; tentative D call: TRBD1 (5 bases). Germline loops: CDR1 SGHVS, CDR2 FNYEAQ. The CDR3 sequence is 17 residues long. V gave up 1 base and J gave up 3 bases, with 15 bases separating them. The CDR3 loop reads CASSLGTAGSYTGELFF. In nucleotides, the CDR3 is TGTGCCAGCAGCTTAGGAACGGCAGGGTCGTACACCGGGGAGCTGTTTTTT.

The chain couples TRBV3-1 (or the pseudogene TRBV3-2) to TRBJ2-3, with D perhaps TRBD2 (5 bases). Germline V lookup: CDR1 LGHDT, CDR2 YNNKEL (reference sequence). The V and J ends lost 9 bases and 1 base respectively, with 17 bases between them. The CDR3 is 15 residues long. The CDR3 spells CASTSLERRTDTQYF. CDR3 sequence (DNA): TGTGCCAGTACCAGTCTGGAGCGGCGCACAGATACGCAGTATTTT.

This chain uses TRBV5-4 with TRBJ2-7; 8 bases are a match to TRBD2. Per germline, CDR1 SGHNT and CDR2 YYREEE (reference sequence). Unmatched junction bases numbered 7, after V lost 4 bases and J lost 4 bases. The CDR3 is 14 amino acids. Here the CDR3 reads CASSLSGRKYEQYF. CDR3 in DNA: TGTGCCAGCAGCCTAAGCGGGAGAAAGTACGAGCAGTACTTC.

Only a few counts were recorded for this clone. The chain carries TRBV3-1 (or the pseudogene TRBV3-2) and TRBJ2-7; TRBD2 might be the D (5 bases). Germline CDR1 reads LGHDT; CDR2 reads YNNKEL (reference sequence). Trimming left V 1 base short and J 9 bases short, with 10 bases between. The CDR3 is made up of 12 amino acids. CDR3 in DNA: TGTGCCAGCAGCCAAGGTAGAGGGCGGCAGTACTTC. Its protein is CASSQGRGRQYF.

This clone was seen once. This chain joins TRBV7-3 and TRBJ2-1, with D maybe TRBD2 (5 bases). Germline V gene lookup returns CDR1 SGHTA and CDR2 FQGTGA. Trimming left V 1 base short and J 1 base short, with 8 bases between. The CDR3 totals 15 residues. CDR3 DNA: TGTGCCAGCAGCTTAAGTCGGGGTTCCTACAATGAGCAGTTCTTC. It codes for CASSLSRGSYNEQFF.

The J gene is TRBJ2-5, the V gene TRBV18, with 8 bases identical to TRBD1. CDR3 length equals 14 residues. Trimming took 6 bases from V and 1 from J; bases not matched to a gene: 4. Germline CDR1 KGHSH, CDR2 LQKENI. The DNA for the CDR3 is TGTGCCAGCTCTAATACAGGGGGCCAAGAGACCCAGTACTTC. Its translation is CASSNTGGQETQYF.

The J gene is TRBJ2-2, the V gene TRBV7-3; weak D call: TRBD1 (6 bases). Deletions cut 2 bases from V and 1 base from J, with 8 bases between. Germline V gene data show CDR1 as SGHTA and CDR2 as FQGTGA. The CDR3 sequence is 15 residues long. Here the CDR3 DNA reads TGTGCCAGCAGCTTATCGACAGGGAACACCGGGGAGCTGTTTTTT. It is translated as CASSLSTGNTGELFF.

The gene calls are TRBV2 and TRBJ2-7, with 9 bases lining up with TRBD2. The CDR3 sequence is 14 residues long. V was pared by 7 bases and J by 6 bases, with 10 bases of the junction left unmatched. Germline-derived CDR1 and CDR2 are SNHLY and FYNNEI. The CDR3: CASKGGRASGEQYF. CDR3 DNA: TGTGCCAGCAAGGGCGGGAGGGCCTCCGGCGAGCAGTACTTC.

The chain has TRBV5-5 and TRBJ1-6, with D tentatively TRBD1 (6 bases). Germline V CDR1 and CDR2: SGHKS, YYEKEE (reference sequence). The CDR3 extends over 16 amino acids. The V end was cut by 1 base, the J end by 5 bases, with 13 bases between. The CDR3: CASSLYRDINNSPLHF. In nucleotides, the CDR3 is TGTGCCAGCAGCTTGTACCGGGACATAAATAATTCACCCCTCCACTTT.

The J gene is TRBJ1-4, the V gene TRBV28; 7 bases fit TRBD1. Germline V lookup: CDR1 MDHEN, CDR2 SYDVKM. This CDR3 comprises 17 residues. Losses at the gene ends were 4 bases for V and 0 bases for J; bases not matched to a gene: 8. CDR3 in DNA: TGTGCCAGCAGTTCGACAGGGTTGGGTGCAACTAATGAAAAACTGTTTTTT. Translating it yields CASSSTGLGATNEKLFF.

The rearrangement links TRBV11-1 to TRBJ2-3; 11 bases are a match to TRBD2. Germline CDR1 is SGHAT and CDR2 is FQDESV (reference sequence). Unmatched junction bases numbered 9, after V lost 5 bases and J lost 5 bases. The CDR3 has 16 residues. CDR3 sequence reads: CASSSPSGGSLDTQYF. CDR3 sequence (DNA): TGTGCCAGCAGCAGCCCTAGCGGGGGGTCTCTAGATACGCAGTATTTT. Filled out from reference TRBV11-1 and TRBJ2-3, the complete variable domain reads EAEVAQSPRYKITEKSQAVAFWCDPISGHATLYWYRQILGQGPELLVQFQDESVVDDSQLPKDRFSAERLKGVDSTLKIQPAELGDSAMYLCASSSPSGGSLDTQYFGPGTRLTVL.

The genes are TRBV3-1 (or the pseudogene TRBV3-2) and TRBJ2-5; possible D gene TRBD2, 6 bases. Germline V lookup: CDR1 LGHDT, CDR2 YNNKEL (reference sequence). The length of the CDR3 is 14 residues. V shed 0 bases and J shed 4 bases, with 9 bases lying between them. CDR3 nucleotides: TGTGCCAGCAGCCAAGATTTCGGGAGAGAGACCCAGTACTTC. Protein: CASSQDFGRETQYF.

The V gene is TRBV5-4, the J gene TRBJ1-2; D is uncertain. V lost 1 base and J 2 bases, leaving 6 bases between the germline ends. The CDR3 loop spans 13 amino acids. The V gene's germline CDR1 is SGHNT and CDR2 YYREEE (reference sequence). CDR3 nucleotide sequence: TGTGCCAGCAGCTTGTCCAGGAACTATGGCTACACCTTC. It yields the protein CASSLSRNYGYTF.

V gene TRBV9 combines with J gene TRBJ2-5, with TRBD2 identical over 9 bases. With 0 bases clipped from V and 2 bases from J, the junction kept 8 bases outside the gene matches. CDR1 SGDLS and CDR2 YYNGEE come from the germline V gene. This CDR3 region has 17 residues. The CDR3 nucleotides are TGTGCCAGCAGCGTAGGCGGGGGGGCCGGTGTTCAAGAGACCCAGTACTTC. It is translated as CASSVGGGAGVQETQYF.

The V gene is TRBV6-5, the J gene TRBJ2-3, with 7 bases fitting TRBD2. The CDR3 loop spans 15 amino acids. V shed 7 bases and J 1 base; nucleotides not matched to a gene: 8. Germline CDR1 is MNHEY and CDR2 is SVGAGI. The DNA of the CDR3 is TGTGCCAGCACCCAAGAGGGAGGGGGCACAGATACGCAGTATTTT. This codes for CASTQEGGGTDTQYF.

The gene calls are TRBV27 and TRBJ2-6, with D tentatively TRBD1 (7 bases). V was trimmed by 3 bases and J by 0 bases, leaving 15 bases between them. CDR1 is MNHEY and CDR2 is SMNVEV in the germline V gene (reference sequence). This CDR3 region has 18 residues. CDR3 in DNA: TGTGCCAGCAGTTTCGGGGGACAGCGCCCCTCTGGGGCCAACGTCCTGACTTTC. Its translation is CASSFGGQRPSGANVLTF. The complete variable domain, with remaining parts taken from reference TRBV27 and TRBJ2-6, reads EAQVTQNPRYLITVTGKKLTVTCSQNMNHEYMSWYRQDPGLGLRQIYYSMNVEVTDKGDVPEGYKVSRKEKRNFPLILESPSPNQTSLYFCASSFGGQRPSGANVLTFGAGSRLTVL.

As regards this clone: This specimen includes other DNA sequences encoding the same CDR3. This rearrangement joins TRBV12-3 or TRBV12-4 to TRBJ1-2; 9 nucleotides align to TRBD1. Germline trimming cut 5 bases from V and 11 bases from J; bases unmatched to any gene: 3. CDR3 length: 11 residues. The CDR3 spells CASSPGTGYTF. CDR3 nucleotides: TGTGCCAGCAGTCCAGGGACAGGGTACACCTTC.

The chain couples TRBV5-4 to TRBJ1-2, with D possibly matching TRBD1 (6 bases). CDR3 length: 16 amino acids. Trimming shortened V by 4 bases and J by 0 bases, and 16 bases separated the two germline ends. Germline V gives CDR1 SGHNT, CDR2 YYREEE (reference sequence). The CDR3, as DNA: TGTGCCAGCAGCCCAAGGACAGAAGCTTCTAACTATGGCTACACCTTC. Translated: CASSPRTEASNYGYTF.

The genes are TRBV2 and TRBJ1-1, with TRBD1 as a possible D gene (6 bases). CDR1 is SNHLY and CDR2 is FYNNEI in the germline V gene. V lost 5 bases to trimming and J lost 2 bases, with 9 bases between them. This CDR3 is 13 amino acids long. The DNA of the CDR3 is TGTGCCAGCAGTCGGGACAAAAACACTGAAGCTTTCTTT. As protein: CASSRDKNTEAFF.

This rearrangement joins TRBV10-3 to TRBJ2-7; D is uncertain. V dropped 2 bases and J dropped 0 bases, with 5 bases sitting between them. The CDR3 spans 13 residues. Germline V gives CDR1 ENHRY, CDR2 SYGVKD. CDR3 bases: TGTGCCATCAGTGAGCGGAGCTCCTACGAGCAGTACTTC. It yields the protein CAISERSSYEQYF.